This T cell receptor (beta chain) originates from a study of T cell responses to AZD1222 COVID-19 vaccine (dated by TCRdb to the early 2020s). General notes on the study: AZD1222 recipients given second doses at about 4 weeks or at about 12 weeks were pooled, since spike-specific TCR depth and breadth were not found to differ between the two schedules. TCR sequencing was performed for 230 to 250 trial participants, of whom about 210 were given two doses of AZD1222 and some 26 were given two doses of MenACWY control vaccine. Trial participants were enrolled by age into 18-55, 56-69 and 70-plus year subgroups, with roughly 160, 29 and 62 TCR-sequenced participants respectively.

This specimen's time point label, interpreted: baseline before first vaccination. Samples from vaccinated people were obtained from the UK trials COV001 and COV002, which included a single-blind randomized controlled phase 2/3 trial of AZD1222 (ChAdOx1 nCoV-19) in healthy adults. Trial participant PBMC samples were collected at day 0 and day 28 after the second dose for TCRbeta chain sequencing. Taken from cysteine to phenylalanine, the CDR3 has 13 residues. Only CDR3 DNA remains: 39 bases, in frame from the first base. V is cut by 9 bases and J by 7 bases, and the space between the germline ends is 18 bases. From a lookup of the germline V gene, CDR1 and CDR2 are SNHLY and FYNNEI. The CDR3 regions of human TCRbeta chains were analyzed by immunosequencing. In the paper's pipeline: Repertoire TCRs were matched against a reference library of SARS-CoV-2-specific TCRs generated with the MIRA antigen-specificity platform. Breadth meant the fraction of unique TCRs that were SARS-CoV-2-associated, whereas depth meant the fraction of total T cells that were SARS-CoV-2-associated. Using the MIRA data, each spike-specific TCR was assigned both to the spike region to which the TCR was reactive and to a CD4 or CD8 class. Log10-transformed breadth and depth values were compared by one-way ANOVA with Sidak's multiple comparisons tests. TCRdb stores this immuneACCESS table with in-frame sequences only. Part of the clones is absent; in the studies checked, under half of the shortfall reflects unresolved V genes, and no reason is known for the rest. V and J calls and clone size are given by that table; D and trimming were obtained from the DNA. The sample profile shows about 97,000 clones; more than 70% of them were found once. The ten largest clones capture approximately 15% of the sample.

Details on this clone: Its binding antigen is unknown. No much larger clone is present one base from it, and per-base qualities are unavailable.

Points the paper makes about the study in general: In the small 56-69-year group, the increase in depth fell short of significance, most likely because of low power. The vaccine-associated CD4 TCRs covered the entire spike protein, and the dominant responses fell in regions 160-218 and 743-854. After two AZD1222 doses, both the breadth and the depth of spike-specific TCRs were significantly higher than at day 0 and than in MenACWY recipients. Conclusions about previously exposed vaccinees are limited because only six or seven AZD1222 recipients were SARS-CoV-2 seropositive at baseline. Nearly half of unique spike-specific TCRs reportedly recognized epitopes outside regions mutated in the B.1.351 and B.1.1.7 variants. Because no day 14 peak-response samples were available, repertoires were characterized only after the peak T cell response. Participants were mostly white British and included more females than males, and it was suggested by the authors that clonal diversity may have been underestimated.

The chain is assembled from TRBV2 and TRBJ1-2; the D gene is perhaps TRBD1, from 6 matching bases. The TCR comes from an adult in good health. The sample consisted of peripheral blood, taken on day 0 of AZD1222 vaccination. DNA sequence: TGTGCCAGTGCGTCGGGCCGAGGGGGTGGCTACACCTTC. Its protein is CASASGRGGGYTF.